Reported below is one TCR beta chain. Its antigen remains unidentified. These data originate in a study of shared clonotypes between healthy human individuals. Positive CCR7 selection of CD45RO-negative cells yielded the naive CD8 cells, and terminally differentiated effector memory CD45RA+ cells were excluded. V was trimmed by 2 bases and J by 0 bases, leaving 14 bases between them. The CDR3 runs 17 residues. CDR1 and CDR2 from the germline V gene are ENHRY and SYGVKD. Study observations and caveats: Despite large depth, rarefaction showed incomplete sorted-subset sequencing.

Template for every sorted-subset replicate PCR totaled 150 to 250 ng DNA, tens of thousands of T cell genomes. TCRdb's table, derived via immunoSEQ multiplex PCR, lists solely in-frame clones and lacks some. The sample holds roughly 650,000 clones; 95% to 97% are singletons and the top ten take 0.11%. Sequenced input: naive CD8+ T cells sorted from blood. The sequence came from a woman in her twenties or thirties in good health. The genes are TRBV10-3 and TRBJ2-4; tentative D call: TRBD2 (6 bases). In nucleotides, the CDR3 is TGTGCCATCAGTGAGGATGAAAAGGGACTAGCCAAAAACATTCAGTACTTC. Translated, it gives CAISEDEKGLAKNIQYF.